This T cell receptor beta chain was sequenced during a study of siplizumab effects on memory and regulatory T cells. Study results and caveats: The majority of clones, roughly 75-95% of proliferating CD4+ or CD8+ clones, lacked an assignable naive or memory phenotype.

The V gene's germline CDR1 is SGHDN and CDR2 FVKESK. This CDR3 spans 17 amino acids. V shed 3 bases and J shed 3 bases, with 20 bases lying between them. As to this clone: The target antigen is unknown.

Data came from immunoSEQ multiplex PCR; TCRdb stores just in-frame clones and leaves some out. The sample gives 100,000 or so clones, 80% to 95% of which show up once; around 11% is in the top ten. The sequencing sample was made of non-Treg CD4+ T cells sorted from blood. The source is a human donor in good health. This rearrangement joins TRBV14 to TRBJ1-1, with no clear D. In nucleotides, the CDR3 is TGTGCCAGCAGCCATAATTATGGGTCCACGTACCACACTGAAGCTTTCTTT. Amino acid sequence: CASSHNYGSTYHTEAFF.